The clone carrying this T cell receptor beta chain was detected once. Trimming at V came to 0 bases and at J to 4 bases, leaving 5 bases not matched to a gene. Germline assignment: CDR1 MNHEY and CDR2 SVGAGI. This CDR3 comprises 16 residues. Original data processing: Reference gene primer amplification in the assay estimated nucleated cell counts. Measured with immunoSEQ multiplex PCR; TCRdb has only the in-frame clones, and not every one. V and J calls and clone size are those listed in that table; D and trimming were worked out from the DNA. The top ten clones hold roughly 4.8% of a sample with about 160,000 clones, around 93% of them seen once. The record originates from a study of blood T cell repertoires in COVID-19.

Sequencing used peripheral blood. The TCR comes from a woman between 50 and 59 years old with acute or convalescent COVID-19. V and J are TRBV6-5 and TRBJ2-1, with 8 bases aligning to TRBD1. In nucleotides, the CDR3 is TGTGCCAGCAGTTACTCGGAGACAGGGGTATACAATGAGCAGTTCTTC. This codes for CASSYSETGVYNEQFF.